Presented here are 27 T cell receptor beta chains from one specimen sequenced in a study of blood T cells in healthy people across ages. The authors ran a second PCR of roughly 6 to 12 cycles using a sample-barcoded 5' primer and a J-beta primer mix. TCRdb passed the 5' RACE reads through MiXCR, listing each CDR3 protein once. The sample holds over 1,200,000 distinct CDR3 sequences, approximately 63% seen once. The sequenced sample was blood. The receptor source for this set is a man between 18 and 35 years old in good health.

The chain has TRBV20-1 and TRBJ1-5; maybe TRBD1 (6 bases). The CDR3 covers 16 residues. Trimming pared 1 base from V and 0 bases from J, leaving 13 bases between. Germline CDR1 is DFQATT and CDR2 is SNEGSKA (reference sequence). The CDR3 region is CSARVGGGDSNQPQHF. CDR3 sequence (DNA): TGCAGTGCTAGAGTAGGGGGGGGAGATAGCAATCAGCCCCAGCATTTT.

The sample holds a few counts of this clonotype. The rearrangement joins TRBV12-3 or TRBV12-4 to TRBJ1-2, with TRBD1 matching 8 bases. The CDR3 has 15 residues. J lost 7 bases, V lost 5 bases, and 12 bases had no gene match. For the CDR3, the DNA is TGTGCCAGCAGTCTTGGGGCAGGGGGCGCAGGTGGCTACACCTTC. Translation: CASSLGAGGAGGYTF.

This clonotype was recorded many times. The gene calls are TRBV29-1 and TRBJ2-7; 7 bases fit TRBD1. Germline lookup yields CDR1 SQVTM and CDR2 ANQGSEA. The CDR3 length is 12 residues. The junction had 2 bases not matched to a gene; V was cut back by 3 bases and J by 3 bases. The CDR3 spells CSVEGQSYEQYF. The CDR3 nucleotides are TGCAGCGTTGAGGGACAGAGCTACGAGCAGTACTTC.

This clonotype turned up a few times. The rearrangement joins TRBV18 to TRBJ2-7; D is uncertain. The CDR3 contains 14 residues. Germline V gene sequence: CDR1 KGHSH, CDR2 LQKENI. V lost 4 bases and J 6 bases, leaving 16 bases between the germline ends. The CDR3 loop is CASSRDSPGGEQYF. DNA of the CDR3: TGTGCCAGCTCACGGGATAGCCCGGGCGGCGAGCAGTACTTC.

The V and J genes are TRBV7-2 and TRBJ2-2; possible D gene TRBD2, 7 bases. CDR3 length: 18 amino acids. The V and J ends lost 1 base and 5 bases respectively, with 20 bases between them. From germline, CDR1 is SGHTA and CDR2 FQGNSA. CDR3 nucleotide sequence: TGTGCCAGCAGCTTAGTCGTGGGGTTCAGGGGAGGGACCGGGGAGCTGTTTTTT. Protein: CASSLVVGFRGGTGELFF.

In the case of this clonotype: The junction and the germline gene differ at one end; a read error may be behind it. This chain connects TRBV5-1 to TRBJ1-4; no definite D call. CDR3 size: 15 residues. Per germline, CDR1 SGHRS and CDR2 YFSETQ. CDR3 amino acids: CAGSPRSLTNEKLFF. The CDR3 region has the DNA TGCGCCGGCAGCCCCCGGTCCTTAACTAATGAAAAACTGTTTTTT.

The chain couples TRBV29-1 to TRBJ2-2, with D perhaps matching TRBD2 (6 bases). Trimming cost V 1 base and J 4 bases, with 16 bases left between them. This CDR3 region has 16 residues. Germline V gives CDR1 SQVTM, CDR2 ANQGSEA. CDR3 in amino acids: CSVEVGPSAGTGELFF. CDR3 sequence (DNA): TGCAGCGTTGAAGTTGGCCCTAGCGCGGGCACCGGGGAGCTGTTTTTT.

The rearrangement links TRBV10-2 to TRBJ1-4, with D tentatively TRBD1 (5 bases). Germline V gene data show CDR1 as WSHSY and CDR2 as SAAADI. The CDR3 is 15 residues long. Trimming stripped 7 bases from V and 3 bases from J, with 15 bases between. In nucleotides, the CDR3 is TGCGCCAGCACAGCCGGGCAGGGCTCTAATGAAAAACTGTTTTTT. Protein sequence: CASTAGQGSNEKLFF.

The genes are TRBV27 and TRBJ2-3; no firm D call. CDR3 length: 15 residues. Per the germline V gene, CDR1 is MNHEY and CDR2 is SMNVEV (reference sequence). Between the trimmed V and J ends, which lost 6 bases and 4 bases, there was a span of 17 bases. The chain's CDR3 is CASSPGQVWADTQYF. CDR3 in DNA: TGTGCCAGCAGCCCCGGTCAGGTCTGGGCAGATACGCAGTATTTT.

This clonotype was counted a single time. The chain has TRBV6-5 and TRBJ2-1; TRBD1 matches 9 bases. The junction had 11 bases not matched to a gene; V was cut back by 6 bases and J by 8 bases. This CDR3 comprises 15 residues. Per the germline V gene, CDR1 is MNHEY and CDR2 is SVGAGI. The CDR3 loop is CASRTSGTGPHEQFF. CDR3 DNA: TGTGCCAGCAGGACCTCCGGGACAGGGCCTCATGAGCAGTTCTTC.

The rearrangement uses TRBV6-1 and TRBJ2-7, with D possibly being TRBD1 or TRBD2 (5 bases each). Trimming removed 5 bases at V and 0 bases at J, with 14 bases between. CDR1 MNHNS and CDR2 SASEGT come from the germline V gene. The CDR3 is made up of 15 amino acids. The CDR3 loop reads CASSSMGTDSYEQYF. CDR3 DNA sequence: TGTGCCAGCAGTTCGATGGGGACCGACTCCTACGAGCAGTACTTC.

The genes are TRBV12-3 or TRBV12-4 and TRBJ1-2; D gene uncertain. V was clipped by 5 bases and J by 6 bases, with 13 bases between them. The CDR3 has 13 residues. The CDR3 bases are TGTGCCAGCAGTCACCAAACGACCAATGGCTACACCTTC. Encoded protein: CASSHQTTNGYTF.

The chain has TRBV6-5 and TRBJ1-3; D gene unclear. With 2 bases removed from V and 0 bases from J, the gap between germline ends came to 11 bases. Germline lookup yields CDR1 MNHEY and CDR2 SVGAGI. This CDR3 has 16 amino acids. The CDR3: CASSYAAGISGNTIYF. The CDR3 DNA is TGTGCCAGCAGTTACGCCGCTGGGATCTCTGGAAACACCATATATTTT.

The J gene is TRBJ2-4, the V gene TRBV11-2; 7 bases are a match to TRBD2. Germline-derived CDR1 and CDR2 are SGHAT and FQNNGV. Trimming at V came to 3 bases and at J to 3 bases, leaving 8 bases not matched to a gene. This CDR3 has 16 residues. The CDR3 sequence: CASSLFTRTSKNIQYF. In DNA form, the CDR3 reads TGTGCCAGCAGCTTGTTTACACGGACTAGCAAAAACATTCAGTACTTC.

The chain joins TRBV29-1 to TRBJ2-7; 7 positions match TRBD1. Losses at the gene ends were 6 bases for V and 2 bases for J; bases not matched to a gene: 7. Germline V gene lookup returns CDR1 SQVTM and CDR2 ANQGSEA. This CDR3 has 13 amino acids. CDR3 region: CSVSDRKTYEQYF. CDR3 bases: TGCAGCGTCTCGGACAGGAAGACCTACGAGCAGTACTTC.

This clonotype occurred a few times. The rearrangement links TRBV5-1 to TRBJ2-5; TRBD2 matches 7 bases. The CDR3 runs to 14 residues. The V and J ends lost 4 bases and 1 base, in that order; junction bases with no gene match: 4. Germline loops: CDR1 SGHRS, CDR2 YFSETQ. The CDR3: CASSIGLGQETQYF. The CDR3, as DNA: TGCGCCAGCAGCATAGGACTAGGCCAAGAGACCCAGTACTTC. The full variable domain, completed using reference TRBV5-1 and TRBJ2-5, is KAGVTQTPRYLIKTRGQQVTLSCSPISGHRSVSWYQQTPGQGLQFLFEYFSETQRNKGNFPGRFSGRQFSNSRSEMNVSTLELGDSALYLCASSIGLGQETQYFGPGTRLLVL.

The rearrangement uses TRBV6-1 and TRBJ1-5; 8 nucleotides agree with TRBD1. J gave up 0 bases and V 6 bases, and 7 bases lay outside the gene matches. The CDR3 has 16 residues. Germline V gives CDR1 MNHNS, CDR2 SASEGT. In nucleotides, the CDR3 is TGTGCCAGCAGGGGACAGGTTGGGAATAGCAATCAGCCCCAGCATTTT. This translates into CASRGQVGNSNQPQHF.

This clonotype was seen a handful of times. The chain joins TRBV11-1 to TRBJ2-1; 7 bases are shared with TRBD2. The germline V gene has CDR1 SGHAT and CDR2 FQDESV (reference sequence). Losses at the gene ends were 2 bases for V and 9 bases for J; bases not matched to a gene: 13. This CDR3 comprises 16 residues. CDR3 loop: CASSLPGLIPSGEQFF. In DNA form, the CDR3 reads TGTGCCAGCAGCTTACCGGGACTAATTCCCTCCGGTGAGCAGTTCTTC. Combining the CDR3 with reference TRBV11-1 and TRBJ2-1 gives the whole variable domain EAEVAQSPRYKITEKSQAVAFWCDPISGHATLYWYRQILGQGPELLVQFQDESVVDDSQLPKDRFSAERLKGVDSTLKIQPAELGDSAMYLCASSLPGLIPSGEQFFGPGTRLTVL.

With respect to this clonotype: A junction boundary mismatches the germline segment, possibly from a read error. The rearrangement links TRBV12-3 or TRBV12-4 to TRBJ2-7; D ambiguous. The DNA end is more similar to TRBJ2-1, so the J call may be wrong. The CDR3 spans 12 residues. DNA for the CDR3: TGTGCCAGCAGCCATACCTACATTGAGCAGTTCTTC. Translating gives CASSHTYIEQFF.

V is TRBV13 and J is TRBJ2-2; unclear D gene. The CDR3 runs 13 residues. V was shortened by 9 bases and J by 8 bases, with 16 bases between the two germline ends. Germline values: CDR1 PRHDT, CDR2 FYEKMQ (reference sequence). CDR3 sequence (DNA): TGTGCCAGGGACGGGCCAAACCAAGGGGAGCTGTTTTTT. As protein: CARDGPNQGELFF.

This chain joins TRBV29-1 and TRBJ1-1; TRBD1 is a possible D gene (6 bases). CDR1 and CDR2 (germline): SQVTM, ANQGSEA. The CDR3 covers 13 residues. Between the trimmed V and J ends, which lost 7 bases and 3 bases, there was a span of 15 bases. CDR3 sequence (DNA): TGCAGCGGAAGACAGGTGGGGGACACTGAAGCTTTCTTT. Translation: CSGRQVGDTEAFF.

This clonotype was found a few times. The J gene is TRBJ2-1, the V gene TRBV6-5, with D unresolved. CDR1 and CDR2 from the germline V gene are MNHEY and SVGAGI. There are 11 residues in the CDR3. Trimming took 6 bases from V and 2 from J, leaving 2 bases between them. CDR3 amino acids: CASRTYNEQFF. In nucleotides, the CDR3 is TGTGCCAGCAGGACCTACAATGAGCAGTTCTTC.

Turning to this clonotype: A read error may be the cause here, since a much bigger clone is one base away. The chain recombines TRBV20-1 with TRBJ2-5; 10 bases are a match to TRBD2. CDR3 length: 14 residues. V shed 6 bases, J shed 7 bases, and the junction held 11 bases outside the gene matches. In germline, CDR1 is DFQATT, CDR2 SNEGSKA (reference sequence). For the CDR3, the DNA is TGCAGTGCGTATACTAGCGGGGTGTTGGGGACCCAGTACTTC. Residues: CSAYTSGVLGTQYF.

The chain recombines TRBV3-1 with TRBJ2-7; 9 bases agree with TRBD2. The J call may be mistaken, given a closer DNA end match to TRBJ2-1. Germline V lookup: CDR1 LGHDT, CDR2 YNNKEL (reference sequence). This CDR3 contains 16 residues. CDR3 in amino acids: CASSQALAGIYNEQFF. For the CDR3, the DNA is TGTGCCAGCAGCCAAGCTCTAGCGGGAATCTACAATGAGCAGTTCTTC.

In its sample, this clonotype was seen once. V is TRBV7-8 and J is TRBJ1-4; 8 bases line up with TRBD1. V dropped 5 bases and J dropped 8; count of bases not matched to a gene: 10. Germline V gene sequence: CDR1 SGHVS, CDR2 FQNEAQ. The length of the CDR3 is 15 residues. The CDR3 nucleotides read TGTGCCAGCAGCCTGGAACAGGGGGGGGTCGAAAAACTGTTTTTT. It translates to CASSLEQGGVEKLFF.

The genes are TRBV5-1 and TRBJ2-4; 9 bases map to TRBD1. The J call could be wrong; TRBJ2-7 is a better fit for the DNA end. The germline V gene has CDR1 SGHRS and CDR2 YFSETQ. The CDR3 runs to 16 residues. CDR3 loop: CASSLAPDRGTYEQYF. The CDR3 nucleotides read TGCGCCAGCAGCTTGGCCCCCGACAGGGGGACGTACGAGCAGTACTTC.

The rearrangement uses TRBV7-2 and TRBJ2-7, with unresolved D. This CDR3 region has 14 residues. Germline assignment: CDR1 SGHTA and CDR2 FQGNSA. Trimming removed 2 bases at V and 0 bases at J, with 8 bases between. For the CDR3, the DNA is TGTGCCAGCAGCTTACAGGTCTACTCCTACGAGCAGTACTTC. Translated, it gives CASSLQVYSYEQYF.